This T cell receptor (beta chain) comes out of a study of blood T cells in healthy people across ages. The use of a sample-barcoded 5' primer and a J-beta primer mix characterized a second PCR of roughly 6 to 11 cycles. Paired-end reads containing CDR3 totaled no fewer than 2.5 million for each sample. Each CDR3 protein is one row after TCRdb ran MiXCR on the 5' RACE reads. The sample has around 1,500,000 distinct CDR3 sequences, approximately 42% seen once. This clonotype has a handful of counts. The CDR3 runs 13 residues. The V end was cut by 6 bases, the J end by 2 bases, with 9 bases between. The sequence derives from a woman under 30 in good health. The V call is TRBV12-3 or TRBV12-4, the J call TRBJ2-3; D gene ambiguous. Sequenced: blood. This chain's CDR3 is CASRGPITDTQYF. CDR3 in DNA: TGTGCCAGCAGAGGGCCTATCACAGATACGCAGTATTTT.